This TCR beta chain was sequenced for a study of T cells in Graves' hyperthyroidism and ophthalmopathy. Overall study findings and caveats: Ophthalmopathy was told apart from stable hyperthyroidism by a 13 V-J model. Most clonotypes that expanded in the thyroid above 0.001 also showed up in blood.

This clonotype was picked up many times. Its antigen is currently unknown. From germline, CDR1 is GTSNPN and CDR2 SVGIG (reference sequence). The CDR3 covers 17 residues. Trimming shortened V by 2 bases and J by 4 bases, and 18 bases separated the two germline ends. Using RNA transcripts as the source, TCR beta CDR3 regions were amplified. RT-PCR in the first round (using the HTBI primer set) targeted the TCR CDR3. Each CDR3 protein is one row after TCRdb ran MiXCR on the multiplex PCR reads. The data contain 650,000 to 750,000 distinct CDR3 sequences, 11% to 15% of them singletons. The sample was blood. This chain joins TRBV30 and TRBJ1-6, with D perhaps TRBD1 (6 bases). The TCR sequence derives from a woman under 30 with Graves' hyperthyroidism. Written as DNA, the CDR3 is TGTGCCTGGAGTCCCCTCTCCCCGGGACAATATAATTCACCCCTCCACTTT. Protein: CAWSPLSPGQYNSPLHF.